This T cell receptor beta chain was sequenced in a study of vaccination effects on CD4 cells after COVID-19. Study at large: The researchers cultured some 2 million PBMC per well with roughly 9.5 IU/ml IL-2 and roughly 9.2 ug/ml peptides.

Cultured cells yielded isolated CD4+ T cells after less than 11 days. Days 3 and 7 saw half the medium replaced with IL-2 medium. Remarks on this clone: The antigen is undetermined.

The CDR3 runs 14 residues. With V trimmed by 4 bases and J by 2 bases, 2 bases remained unmatched. Germline CDR1 is LGHNA and CDR2 is YSLEER. Produced via immunoSEQ multiplex PCR; TCRdb's table is partial and in-frame only. This repertoire shows more than 30,000 clones, roughly 82% found once; its top ten account for 2.9%. The sequencing here drew on CD4+ T cells from PBMCs cultured without peptide, taken before COVID-19 vaccination. This TCR came from a human donor who received a COVID-19 vaccine. The V gene is TRBV4-3, the J gene TRBJ2-3; TRBD1 matches 8 bases. As DNA, the CDR3 is TGCGCCAGCAGCCGGGACAGGTACACAGATACGCAGTATTTT. Translating it yields CASSRDRYTDTQYF.